This section outlines one T cell receptor beta chain sequence together with its context. Its matching antigen is unknown. Every subset had its genomic DNA shared out evenly among several immunoSEQ plates. Using immunoSEQ multiplex PCR, the repertoire was profiled, and TCRdb retains in-frame clones only, with some absent. The table lists about 1 million clones, about 77% of them singletons. This record belongs to a study of shared clonotypes between healthy human individuals. General study results and limits: Richness estimates generally favored naive over memory subsets.

The V end was cut by 1 base, the J end by 4 bases, with 15 bases between. This CDR3 has 15 residues. CDR1 is SQVTM, CDR2 ANQGSEA, per germline. Healthy HIV-negative adults without recent acute infections or vaccinations served as donors. The TCR comes from a man younger than 35 in good health. The sequencing input was memory CD4+ T cells sorted from blood. As for subset: CD45RA-negative fraction. The J gene is TRBJ2-3, the V gene TRBV29-1; D not certain. The CDR3 DNA is TGCAGCGTTGAAGCATCAGCGAAGGTGTCAGATACGCAGTATTTT. It is translated as CSVEASAKVSDTQYF.